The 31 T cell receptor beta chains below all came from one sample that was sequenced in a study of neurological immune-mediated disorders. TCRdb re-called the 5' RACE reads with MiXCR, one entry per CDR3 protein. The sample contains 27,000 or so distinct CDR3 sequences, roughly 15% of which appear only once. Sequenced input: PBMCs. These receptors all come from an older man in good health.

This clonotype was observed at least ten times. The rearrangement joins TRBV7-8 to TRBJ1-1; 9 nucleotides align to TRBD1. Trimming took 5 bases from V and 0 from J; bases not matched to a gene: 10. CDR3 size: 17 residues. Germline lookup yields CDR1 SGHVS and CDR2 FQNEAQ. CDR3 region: CASSPAGTGPMNTEAFF. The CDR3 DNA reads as TGTGCCAGCAGCCCCGCCGGGACAGGGCCCATGAACACTGAAGCTTTCTTT. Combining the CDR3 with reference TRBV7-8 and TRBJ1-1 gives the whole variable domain GAGVSQSPRYKVAKRGQDVALRCDPISGHVSLFWYQQALGQGPEFLTYFQNEAQLDKSGLPSDRFFAERPEGSVSTLKIQRTQQEDSAVYLCASSPAGTGPMNTEAFFGQGTRLTVV.

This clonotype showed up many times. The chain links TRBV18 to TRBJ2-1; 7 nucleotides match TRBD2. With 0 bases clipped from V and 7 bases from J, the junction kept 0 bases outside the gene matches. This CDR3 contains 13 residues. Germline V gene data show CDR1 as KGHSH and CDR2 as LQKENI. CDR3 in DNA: TGTGCCAGCTCACCACCGGGGGGGAATGAGCAGTTCTTC. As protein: CASSPPGGNEQFF.

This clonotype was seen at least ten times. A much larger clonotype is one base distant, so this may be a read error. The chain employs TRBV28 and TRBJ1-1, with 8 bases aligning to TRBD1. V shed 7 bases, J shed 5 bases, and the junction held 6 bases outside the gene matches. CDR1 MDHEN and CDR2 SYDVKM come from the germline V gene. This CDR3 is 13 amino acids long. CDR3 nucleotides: TGTGCCAGCACCCGACAGGGGATGACTGAAGCTTTCTTT. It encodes CASTRQGMTEAFF.

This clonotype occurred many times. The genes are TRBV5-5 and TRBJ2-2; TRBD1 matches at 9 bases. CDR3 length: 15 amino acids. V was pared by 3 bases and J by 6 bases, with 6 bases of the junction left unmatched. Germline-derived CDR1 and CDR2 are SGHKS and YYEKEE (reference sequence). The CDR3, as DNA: TGTGCCAGCAGCTCCGGGACAGGGAGAGCCGGGGAGCTGTTTTTT. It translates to CASSSGTGRAGELFF.

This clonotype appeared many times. The CDR3 spells CSAPGVGTDTQYF. The CDR3 DNA sequence: TGCAGTGCTCCAGGAGTCGGAACAGATACGCAGTATTTT. The chain joins TRBV20-1 to TRBJ2-3; D is unresolved. The CDR3 has 13 amino acids. Germline V gene lookup returns CDR1 DFQATT and CDR2 SNEGSKA (reference sequence). V was shortened by 5 bases and J by 3 bases, with 12 bases between the two germline ends.

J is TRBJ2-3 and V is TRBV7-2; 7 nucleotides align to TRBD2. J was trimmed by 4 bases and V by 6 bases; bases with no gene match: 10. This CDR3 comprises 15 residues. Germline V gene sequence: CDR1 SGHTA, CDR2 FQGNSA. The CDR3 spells CASSPLARVPDTQYF. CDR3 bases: TGTGCCAGCAGTCCACTAGCGCGGGTCCCAGATACGCAGTATTTT.

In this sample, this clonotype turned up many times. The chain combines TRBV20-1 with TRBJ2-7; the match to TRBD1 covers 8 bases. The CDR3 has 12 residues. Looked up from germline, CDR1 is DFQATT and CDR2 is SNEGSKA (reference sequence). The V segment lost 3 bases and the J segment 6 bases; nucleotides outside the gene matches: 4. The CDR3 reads CSASQGAVEQYF. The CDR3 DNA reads TGCAGTGCTAGCCAGGGGGCTGTCGAGCAGTACTTC.

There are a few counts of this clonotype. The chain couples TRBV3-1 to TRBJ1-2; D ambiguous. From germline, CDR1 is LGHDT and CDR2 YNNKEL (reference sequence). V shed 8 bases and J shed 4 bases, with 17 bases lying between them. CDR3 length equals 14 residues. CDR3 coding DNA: TGTGCCAGCGGAAAAAAGGGAGCTAGCTATGGCTACACCTTC. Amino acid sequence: CASGKKGASYGYTF. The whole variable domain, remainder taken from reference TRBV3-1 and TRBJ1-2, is DTAVSQTPKYLVTQMGNDKSIKCEQNLGHDTMYWYKQDSKKFLKIMFSYNNKELIINETVPNRFSPKSPDKAHLNLHINSLELGDSAVYFCASGKKGASYGYTFGSGTRLTVV.

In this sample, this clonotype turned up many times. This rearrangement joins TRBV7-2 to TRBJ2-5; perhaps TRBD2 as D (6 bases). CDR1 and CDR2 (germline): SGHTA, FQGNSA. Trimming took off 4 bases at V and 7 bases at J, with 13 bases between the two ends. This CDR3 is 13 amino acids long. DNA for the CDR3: TGTGCCAGCAGCTGGGGGAGGTCCGGGACCCAGTACTTC. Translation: CASSWGRSGTQYF.

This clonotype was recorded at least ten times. CDR3 DNA sequence: TGTGCCAGCAGCCCGAGACAGAGCTCCTACAATGAGCAGTTCTTC. Its translation is CASSPRQSSYNEQFF. V is TRBV11-2 and J is TRBJ2-1; a weak D match, TRBD1 (5 bases). The CDR3 has 15 residues. Between the trimmed V and J ends, which lost 5 bases and 0 bases, there was a span of 11 bases. From germline, CDR1 is SGHAT and CDR2 FQNNGV.

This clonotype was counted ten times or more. The chain's CDR3 is CASSPQGNTEAFF. The CDR3 region has the DNA TGTGCCAGCAGCCCTCAGGGGAACACTGAAGCTTTCTTT. The genes are TRBV3-1 and TRBJ1-1, with D perhaps TRBD1 (5 bases). The CDR3 covers 13 residues. Between the trimmed V and J ends, which lost 4 bases and 1 base, there was a span of 7 bases. Germline loops: CDR1 LGHDT, CDR2 YNNKEL (reference sequence). The full variable domain, its missing parts supplied by reference TRBV3-1 and TRBJ1-1, is DTAVSQTPKYLVTQMGNDKSIKCEQNLGHDTMYWYKQDSKKFLKIMFSYNNKELIINETVPNRFSPKSPDKAHLNLHINSLELGDSAVYFCASSPQGNTEAFFGQGTRLTVV.

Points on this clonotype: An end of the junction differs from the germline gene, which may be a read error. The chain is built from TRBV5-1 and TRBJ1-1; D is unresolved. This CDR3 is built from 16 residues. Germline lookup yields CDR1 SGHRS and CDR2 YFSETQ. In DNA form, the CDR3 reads TGCGCCAGCAGCTTGGGGATGGGGTCCGGGAACACTGGAGCTTTCTTT. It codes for CASSLGMGSGNTGAFF.

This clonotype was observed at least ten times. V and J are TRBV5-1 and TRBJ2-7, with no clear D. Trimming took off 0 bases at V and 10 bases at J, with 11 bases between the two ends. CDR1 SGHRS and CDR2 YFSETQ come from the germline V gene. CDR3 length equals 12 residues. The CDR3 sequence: CASSLDRPPQYF. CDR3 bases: TGCGCCAGCAGCTTGGATCGACCACCTCAGTACTTC.

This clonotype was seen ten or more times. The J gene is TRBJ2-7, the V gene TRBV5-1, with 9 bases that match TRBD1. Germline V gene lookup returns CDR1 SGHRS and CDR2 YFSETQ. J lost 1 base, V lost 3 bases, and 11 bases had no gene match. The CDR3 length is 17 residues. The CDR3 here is CASSWDPVGQGSYEQYF. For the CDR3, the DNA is TGCGCCAGCAGCTGGGACCCGGTGGGACAGGGTTCCTACGAGCAGTACTTC.

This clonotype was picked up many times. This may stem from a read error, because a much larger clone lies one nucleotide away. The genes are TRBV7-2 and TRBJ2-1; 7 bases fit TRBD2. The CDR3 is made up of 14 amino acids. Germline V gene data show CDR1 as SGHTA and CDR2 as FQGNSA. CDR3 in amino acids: CVSSLGGGTNEQFF. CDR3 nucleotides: TGTGTCAGCAGCTTAGGCGGGGGAACCAATGAGCAGTTCTTC.

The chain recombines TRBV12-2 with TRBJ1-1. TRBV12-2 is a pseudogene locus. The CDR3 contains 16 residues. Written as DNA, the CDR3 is TGTGCAACTCCTTCCTCCATGGCCAGACAGAACACTGAAGCTTTCTTT. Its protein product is CATPSSMARQNTEAFF.

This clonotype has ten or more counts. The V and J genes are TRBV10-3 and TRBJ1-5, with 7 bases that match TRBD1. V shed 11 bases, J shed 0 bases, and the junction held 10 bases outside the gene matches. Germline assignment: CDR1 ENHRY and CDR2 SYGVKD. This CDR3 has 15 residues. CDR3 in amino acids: CASREGASSNQPQHF. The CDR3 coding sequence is TGTGCCTCGAGAGAGGGGGCCTCTAGCAATCAGCCCCAGCATTTT.

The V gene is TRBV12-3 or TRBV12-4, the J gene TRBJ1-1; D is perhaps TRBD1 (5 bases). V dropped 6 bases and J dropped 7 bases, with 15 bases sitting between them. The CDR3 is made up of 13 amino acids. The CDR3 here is CASRPAGGGEAFF. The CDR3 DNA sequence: TGTGCCAGCAGGCCCGCCGGGGGTGGTGAAGCTTTCTTT.

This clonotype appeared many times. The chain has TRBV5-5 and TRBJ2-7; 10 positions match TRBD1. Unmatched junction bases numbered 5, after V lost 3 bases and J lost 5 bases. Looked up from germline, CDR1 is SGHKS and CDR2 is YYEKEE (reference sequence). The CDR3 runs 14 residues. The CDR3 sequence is CASSYTGTGDEQYF. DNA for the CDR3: TGTGCCAGCAGCTACACCGGGACAGGGGACGAGCAGTACTTC. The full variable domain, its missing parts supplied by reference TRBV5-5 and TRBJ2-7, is DAGVTQSPTHLIKTRGQQVTLRCSPISGHKSVSWYQQVLGQGPQFIFQYYEKEERGRGNFPDRFSARQFPNYSSELNVNALLLGDSALYLCASSYTGTGDEQYFGPGTRLTVT.

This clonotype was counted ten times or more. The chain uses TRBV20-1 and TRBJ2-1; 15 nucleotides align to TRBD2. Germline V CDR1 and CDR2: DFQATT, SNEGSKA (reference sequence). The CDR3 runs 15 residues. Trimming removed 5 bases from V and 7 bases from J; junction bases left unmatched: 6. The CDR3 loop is CSALAGTSGRNEQFF. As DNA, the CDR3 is TGCAGTGCTTTAGCCGGGACTAGCGGGAGGAATGAGCAGTTCTTC.

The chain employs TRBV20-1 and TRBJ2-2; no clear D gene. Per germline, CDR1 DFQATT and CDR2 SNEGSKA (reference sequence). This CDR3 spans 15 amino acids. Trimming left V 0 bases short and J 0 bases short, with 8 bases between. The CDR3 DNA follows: TGCAGTGCTAGAGATCGGAGCACGAACACCGGGGAGCTGTTTTTT. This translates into CSARDRSTNTGELFF.

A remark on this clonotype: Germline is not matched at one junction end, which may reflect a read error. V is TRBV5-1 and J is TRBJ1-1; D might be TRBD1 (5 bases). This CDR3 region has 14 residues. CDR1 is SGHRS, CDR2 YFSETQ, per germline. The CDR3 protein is CVSGLSQGPRGAFF. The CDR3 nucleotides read TGCGTCAGCGGCTTATCTCAGGGCCCGCGAGGAGCTTTCTTT.

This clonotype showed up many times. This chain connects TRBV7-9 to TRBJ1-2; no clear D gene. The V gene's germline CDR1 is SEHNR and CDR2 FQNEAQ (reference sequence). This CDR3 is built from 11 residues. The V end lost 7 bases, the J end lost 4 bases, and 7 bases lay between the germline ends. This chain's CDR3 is CASTASYGYTF. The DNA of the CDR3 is TGTGCCAGCACGGCCAGCTATGGCTACACCTTC.

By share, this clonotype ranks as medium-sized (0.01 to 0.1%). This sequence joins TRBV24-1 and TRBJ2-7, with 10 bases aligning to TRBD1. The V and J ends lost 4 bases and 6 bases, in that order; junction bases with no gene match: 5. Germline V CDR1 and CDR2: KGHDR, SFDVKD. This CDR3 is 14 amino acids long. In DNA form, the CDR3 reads TGTGCCACCAGTGACCCCGGACAGGGGGTCGAGCAGTACTTC. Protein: CATSDPGQGVEQYF.

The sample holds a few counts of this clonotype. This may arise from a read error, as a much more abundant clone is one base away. CDR3 in amino acids: CASNLGQGGPEAFF. The CDR3 coding sequence is TGTGCCAGCAACTTAGGACAGGGCGGGCCTGAAGCTTTCTTT. The V call is TRBV7-8, the J call TRBJ1-1; 8 nucleotides agree with TRBD1. The CDR3 consists of 14 residues. Germline values: CDR1 SGHVS, CDR2 FQNEAQ.

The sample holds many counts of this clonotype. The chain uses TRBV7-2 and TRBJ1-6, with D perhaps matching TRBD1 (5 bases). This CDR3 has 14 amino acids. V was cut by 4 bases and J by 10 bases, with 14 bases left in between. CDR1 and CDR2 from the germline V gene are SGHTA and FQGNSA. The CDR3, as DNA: TGTGCCAGCAGCTCTTCGGGGGGAAGATCACCCCTCCACTTT. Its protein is CASSSSGGRSPLHF. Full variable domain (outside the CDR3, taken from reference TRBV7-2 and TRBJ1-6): GAGVSQSPSNKVTEKGKDVELRCDPISGHTALYWYRQSLGQGLEFLIYFQGNSAPDKSGLPSDRFSAERTGGSVSTLTIQRTQQEDSAVYLCASSSSGGRSPLHFGNGTRLTVT.

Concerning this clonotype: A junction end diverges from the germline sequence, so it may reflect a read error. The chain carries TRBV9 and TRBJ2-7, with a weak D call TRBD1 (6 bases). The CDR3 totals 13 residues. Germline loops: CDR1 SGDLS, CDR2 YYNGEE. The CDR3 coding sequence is TGTGCCAGTAGCGTAGGGGGTGTATACGAGCAGTACTTC. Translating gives CASSVGGVYEQYF.

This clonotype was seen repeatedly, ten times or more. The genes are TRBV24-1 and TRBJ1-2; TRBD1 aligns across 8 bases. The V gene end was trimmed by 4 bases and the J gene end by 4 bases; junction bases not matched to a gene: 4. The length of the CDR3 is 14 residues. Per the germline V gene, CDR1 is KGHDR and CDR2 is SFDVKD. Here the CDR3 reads CATSDRTGFYGYTF. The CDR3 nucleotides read TGTGCCACCAGTGACAGGACAGGGTTCTATGGCTACACCTTC.

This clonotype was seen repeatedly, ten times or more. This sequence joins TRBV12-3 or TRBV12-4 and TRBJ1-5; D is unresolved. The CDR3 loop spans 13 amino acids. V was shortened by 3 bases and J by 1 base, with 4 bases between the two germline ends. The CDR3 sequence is CASSLGSNQPQHF. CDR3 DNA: TGTGCCAGCAGTTTGGGGAGCAATCAGCCCCAGCATTTT.

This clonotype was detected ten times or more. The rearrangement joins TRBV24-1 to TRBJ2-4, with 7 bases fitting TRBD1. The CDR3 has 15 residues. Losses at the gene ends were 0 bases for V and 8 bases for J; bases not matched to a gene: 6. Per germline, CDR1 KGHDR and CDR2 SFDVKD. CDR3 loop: CATSDLRTGTDIQYF. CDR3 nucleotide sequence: TGTGCCACCAGTGATTTGAGGACCGGGACAGACATTCAGTACTTC.

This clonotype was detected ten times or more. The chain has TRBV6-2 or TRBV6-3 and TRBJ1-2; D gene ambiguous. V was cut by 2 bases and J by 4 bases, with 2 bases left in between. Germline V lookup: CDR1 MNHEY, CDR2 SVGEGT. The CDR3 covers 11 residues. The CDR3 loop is CASSYLYGYTF. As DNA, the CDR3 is TGTGCCAGCAGTTACCTCTATGGCTACACCTTC.